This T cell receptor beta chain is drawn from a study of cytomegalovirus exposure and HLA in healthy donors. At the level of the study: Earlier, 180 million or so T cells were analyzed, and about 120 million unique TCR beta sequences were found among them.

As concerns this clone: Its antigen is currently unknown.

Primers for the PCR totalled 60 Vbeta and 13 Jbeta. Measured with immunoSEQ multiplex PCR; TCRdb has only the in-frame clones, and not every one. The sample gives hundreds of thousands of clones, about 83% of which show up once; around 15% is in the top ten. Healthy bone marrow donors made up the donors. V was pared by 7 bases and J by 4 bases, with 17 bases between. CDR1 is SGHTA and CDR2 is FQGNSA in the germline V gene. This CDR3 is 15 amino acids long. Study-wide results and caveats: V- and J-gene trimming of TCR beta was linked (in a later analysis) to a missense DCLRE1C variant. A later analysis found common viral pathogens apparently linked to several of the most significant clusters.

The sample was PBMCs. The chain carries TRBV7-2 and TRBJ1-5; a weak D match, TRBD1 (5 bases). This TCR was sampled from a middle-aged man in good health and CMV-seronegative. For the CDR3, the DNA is TGTGCCAGCAACCTGGGAGGGGCCTGGAATCAGCCCCAGCATTTT. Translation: CASNLGGAWNQPQHF.